This TCR beta chain was obtained from a study of T cells after yellow fever vaccination. Study-wide results and limits: At under 98% for CD4 and almost 90% for CD8, most primary-vaccination clones showed up again after the booster. The secondary response was weaker, and its peak arrived faster, on day 5 versus 15.

MiXCR, run by TCRdb on the 5' RACE reads, gives a single entry per CDR3 protein. The sample holds around 340,000 distinct CDR3 sequences, roughly 8.7% seen once. The sample holds a few counts of this clonotype. The antigen remains unidentified. The CDR3 runs 14 residues. Germline CDR1 and CDR2: SGHNT and YYREEE (reference sequence). V dropped 5 bases and J dropped 4 bases, with 13 bases sitting between them. Here the sequenced sample was PBMCs, taken on the day of the first yellow fever vaccination. V usage is TRBV5-4 and J usage is TRBJ1-3, with D hard to call. The TCR comes from a man between 18 and 35 years old who received the YFV17D yellow fever vaccine. The DNA for the CDR3 is TGTGCCAGCAGTTCACCCGCGACCGGAAACACCATATATTTT. Translation: CASSSPATGNTIYF.